These 2 T cell receptor beta chains were sequenced from one sample in a study of T cell responses to AZD1222 COVID-19 vaccine. Clones were sequenced by immunoSEQ multiplex PCR, and TCRdb holds only the in-frame ones, with some missing. The profile shows 140,000 to 150,000 clones, 70% to 90% of them singletons. Source: peripheral blood, taken on day 0 of AZD1222 vaccination. Every receptor here comes from an adult in good health.

This clone was recorded at least ten times. V usage is TRBV12-5 and J usage is TRBJ2-1; 9 bases align to TRBD1. The CDR3 sequence is 16 residues long. The V gene's germline CDR1 is LGHNT and CDR2 FRNRAP. Unmatched junction bases numbered 6, after V lost 2 bases and J lost 4 bases. CDR3 amino acids: CASGLTGTGKYNEQFF. In DNA form, the CDR3 reads TGTGCTAGTGGTTTGACCGGGACAGGGAAGTACAATGAGCAGTTCTTC.

V gene TRBV3-1 (or the pseudogene TRBV3-2) combines with J gene TRBJ2-7; D is ambiguous. In germline, CDR1 is LGHDT, CDR2 YNNKEL (reference sequence). The CDR3 runs 13 residues. Trimming left V 1 base short and J 7 bases short, with 11 bases between. CDR3 sequence (DNA): TGTGCCAGCAGCCAAGTAAGAGGTGGGGAGCAGTACTTC. It specifies CASSQVRGGEQYF.